Listed here is a single T cell receptor beta chain. Its target antigen remains unknown. The observed sequence ends 3 residues before the CDR3 terminus, with the missing tail filled in from the germline J gene. The CDR3 runs 14 amino acids, cysteine and phenylalanine included. Part of the CDR3 DNA is given, 33 bases translated from base 1. The CDR1 and CDR2 encoded by the germline V gene (reference sequence) are GTSNPN and SVGIG. V is clipped by 0 bases and J by 6 bases, and the sequence between their germline boundaries is 9 bases long. This record comes from a study of Tregs in tolerant kidney transplant recipients (dated by TCRdb to between 2019 and 2020). Notes on the research overall: The transplants used related donors with nonmyeloablative bone marrow transplantation, and mixed chimerism in the human trials was transient. The study used TCRbeta sequencing to identify donor-specific regulatory T cells before combined kidney and bone marrow transplantation, then tracked those cells after transplant.

In the paper's terms, the time point label means: blood sample drawn before combined kidney and bone marrow transplant. Thawed PBMCs were FACS-sorted into unstimulated Tregs (CD4+CD25+CD127-), CD4+ non-Tregs (CD4+CD25-), CD4 cells and CD8 cells. The patients were several recipients of combined kidney and bone marrow transplants from the ITN036ST trial, and samples were available only from these trial subjects. Healthy control blood was processed to PBMCs by Ficoll density gradient and cryopreserved, and patient PBMCs were collected before and after transplant. Here is what the overall study found, with its caveats: Expanding Tregs with activated donor B cells appeared to identify the most biologically relevant and donor-specific TCRbeta repertoire. PCR primers changed over time for some patients, so nucleotide-level comparison across those patients' samples was not possible. Donor-specific Treg expansion was found to exceed global Treg expansion in tolerant patients, suggesting antigen-driven rather than nonspecific expansion. Although technical replication error seemed to be minimal, the question of biological reproducibility was not addressed directly. Because the study included only a small number of patients, the results must be confirmed in larger populations and under other immunosuppression protocols.

Genomic DNA was extracted from sorted cells with the QIAGEN DNeasy Blood and Tissue Kit for TCRbeta CDR3 sequencing. High-throughput TCRbeta CDR3 sequencing was carried out commercially through immunoSEQ, with PCR amplification with bias correction and internal controls included. The study's processing was this. Unique productive TCRbeta sequences were defined by CDR3 nucleotide sequence where primers matched, otherwise by CDR3 amino acid sequence with Vbeta and Jbeta genes. As a correction for sorting error, sequences shared between sorted populations at a frequency ratio of 2:1 or less were discarded, and the remaining shared sequences were assigned to the higher population. Sequences were defined as donor-reactive when expanded at least 5-fold in CFSE-low cells versus unstimulated cells and present at a frequency of at least 0.01% in CFSE-low cells. Jensen-Shannon divergence calculated on the top 100 TCRbeta sequences ranked by frequency was used to measure repertoire divergence. For samples with multiple sequencing runs, sorting error was corrected separately for each run before the runs were pooled. TCRdb's version of the immuneACCESS table is confined to in-frame rearrangements and falls short of the full clone set. An unresolved V gene accounts for under half of the shortfall where checked; the remainder is of unknown origin. The V and J calls and clone size come from that table; D and trimming were worked out from the DNA. The record for this sample contains under 35,000 clones. The ten largest clonotypes hold approximately 15% of the sample.

Sequences were derived from CD8+ T cells from blood, sampled before the transplant. The TCR comes from a human donor who received a combined kidney and bone marrow transplant. The chain uses TRBV30 and TRBJ1-6; TRBD1 is possibly the D segment (5 matching bases). The CDR3 region: CAWSVRGFNSPLHF. The sequenced CDR3 bases are TGTGCCTGGAGTGTACGGGGGTTTAATTCACCC.